The 21 T cell receptor beta chains reported below all come from one sample, sequenced in a study of T cell repertoires in cytomegalovirus infection. One entry per CDR3 protein, called by TCRdb with MiXCR from the reads. In the table there are some 350,000 distinct CDR3 sequences, roughly 18% of which are singletons. Sequences were obtained from PBMCs. The source is a human donor in good health (CMV status not recorded). Some clones in this sample may be carry-over from other donors' samples.

This clonotype was seen only a few times. V gene TRBV4-3 combines with J gene TRBJ1-1; D call uncertain. CDR1 is LGHNA, CDR2 YSLEER, per germline. This CDR3 is built from 13 residues. The V end lost 4 bases, the J end lost 12 bases, and 18 bases lay between the germline ends. CDR3 sequence reads: CASSRRGYIRTFF. The CDR3 nucleotides are TGCGCCAGCAGCCGGCGAGGATACATCCGTACTTTCTTT.

The chain links TRBV20-1 to TRBJ2-1; D is ambiguous. Germline assignment: CDR1 DFQATT and CDR2 SNEGSKA (reference sequence). The CDR3 contains 11 residues. Trimming stripped 5 bases from V and 8 bases from J, with 10 bases between. The CDR3 sequence is CSAPASHEQFF. The CDR3 DNA reads TGCAGTGCTCCCGCAAGCCATGAGCAGTTCTTC.

The sample holds many counts of this clonotype. This chain's CDR3 is CASSGDRGRWETQYF. CDR3 DNA: TGTGCCAGCAGTGGGGACAGGGGGCGCTGGGAGACCCAGTACTTC. The chain joins TRBV12-3 or TRBV12-4 to TRBJ2-5; TRBD1 matches 12 bases. After removal of 5 bases from V and 5 bases from J, the junction contained 6 bases not matched to a gene. The CDR3 extends over 15 amino acids.

The chain has TRBV20-1 and TRBJ1-2, with TRBD1 identical over 10 bases. CDR1 is DFQATT and CDR2 is SNEGSKA in the germline V gene (reference sequence). The junction had 5 bases not matched to a gene; V was cut back by 4 bases and J by 9 bases. This CDR3 is 12 amino acids long. The CDR3 loop reads CSAKGQGFRYTF. The CDR3 DNA follows: TGCAGTGCTAAGGGACAGGGGTTTCGCTACACCTTC.

In this sample, this clonotype turned up many times. This chain uses TRBV7-2 with TRBJ2-7; 8 bases are shared with TRBD1. From germline, CDR1 is SGHTA and CDR2 FQGNSA. This CDR3 comprises 14 residues. J was trimmed by 3 bases and V by 0 bases; bases with no gene match: 1. The chain's CDR3 is CASSLAGTGYEQYF. Here the CDR3 DNA reads TGTGCCAGCAGCTTAGCGGGGACAGGCTACGAGCAGTACTTC.

This clonotype was observed many times. The rearrangement joins TRBV23-1 to TRBJ2-7; TRBD1 agrees at 10 bases. TRBV23-1 has ORF status, its function being uncertain. The CDR3 has 15 residues. With V trimmed by 3 bases and J by 5 bases, 7 bases remained unmatched. In DNA form, the CDR3 reads TGCGCCAGCAGTCAGGCCCGGGACAGGGGCCACGAGCAGTACTTC. This codes for CASSQARDRGHEQYF.

The table lists this clonotype with many counts. This rearrangement joins TRBV11-2 to TRBJ1-3; D is unclear. With 4 bases removed from V and 7 bases from J, the gap between germline ends came to 14 bases. The CDR3 is made up of 14 amino acids. CDR1 is SGHAT and CDR2 is FQNNGV in the germline V gene. The CDR3 DNA reads as TGTGCCAGCAGCTCCAGCCCGCTTACGAACACCATATATTTT. Its translation: CASSSSPLTNTIYF. Full variable domain (missing parts from reference TRBV11-2 and TRBJ1-3): EAGVAQSPRYKIIEKRQSVAFWCNPISGHATLYWYQQILGQGPKLLIQFQNNGVVDDSQLPKDRFSAERLKGVDSTLKIQPAKLEDSAVYLCASSSSPLTNTIYFGEGSWLTVV.

A word on this clonotype: A junction end diverges from the germline sequence, so it may reflect a read error. The CDR3 DNA reads TGTGCCTGCAGTTTAGGGAGCGGGCCACAAGAGACCCAGTACTTC. Its translation is CACSLGSGPQETQYF. The V call is TRBV12-3 or TRBV12-4, the J call TRBJ2-5; a possible D gene is TRBD2 (6 bases). The CDR3 sequence is 15 residues long.

The V call is TRBV7-2, the J call TRBJ2-5; 8 nucleotides match TRBD2. J was trimmed by 5 bases and V by 3 bases; bases with no gene match: 8. This CDR3 has 15 amino acids. Germline V gives CDR1 SGHTA, CDR2 FQGNSA. The CDR3 nucleotides read TGTGCCAGCAGCTTGAGAGCGGGAGTCCGGGAGACCCAGTACTTC. Encoded protein: CASSLRAGVRETQYF.

Notes on this clonotype: A read error is possible here, since a much larger clone lies one base away. The chain employs TRBV12-3 or TRBV12-4 and TRBJ2-2; 12 nucleotides align to TRBD2. The CDR3 runs to 16 residues. CDR3 DNA: TGTGCCAGCAGTTCTCGGACTAGCGGGAAGGTCGGGAAGCTGTTTTTT. It translates to CASSSRTSGKVGKLFF.

The rearrangement joins TRBV5-1 to TRBJ2-7, with 9 positions matching TRBD1. The CDR3 contains 16 residues. The V and J ends lost 4 bases and 1 base, in that order; junction bases with no gene match: 9. Germline V CDR1 and CDR2: SGHRS, YFSETQ. The CDR3 here is CASSGGTGLGSYEQYF. As DNA, the CDR3 is TGCGCCAGCAGCGGAGGGACAGGGTTGGGGTCCTACGAGCAGTACTTC.

This clonotype turned up a few times. V gene TRBV7-2 combines with J gene TRBJ1-6; D is undetermined. The V end was cut by 3 bases, the J end by 0 bases, with 9 bases between. The germline V gene encodes CDR1 SGHTA and CDR2 FQGNSA. The CDR3 contains 16 residues. The CDR3 DNA sequence: TGTGCCAGCAGCTTGAGGATGGGCTCCTATAATTCACCCCTCCACTTT. Amino acid sequence: CASSLRMGSYNSPLHF.

The chain couples TRBV6-8 to TRBJ2-1; tentatively, D is TRBD1 or TRBD2 (5 bases each). Per the germline V gene, CDR1 is MNHGY and CDR2 is SAAAGT. This CDR3 region has 13 residues. The CDR3 region has the DNA TGTGTCTTGCCGGGGCCTTATTCCAATGAGCAGTTCTTC. Its translation: CVLPGPYSNEQFF.

The sample holds many counts of this clonotype. The rearrangement links TRBV7-2 to TRBJ2-3; weak D call: TRBD2 (5 bases). Trimming left V 1 base short and J 6 bases short, with 11 bases between. In germline, CDR1 is SGHTA, CDR2 FQGNSA. This CDR3 has 14 residues. The CDR3 spells CASSLGTGADTQYF. The CDR3 DNA sequence: TGTGCCAGCAGCTTAGGGACTGGAGCCGATACGCAGTATTTT.

This chain joins TRBV2 and TRBJ2-5; D ambiguous. V dropped 2 bases and J dropped 0 bases, with 4 bases sitting between them. CDR1 is SNHLY and CDR2 is FYNNEI in the germline V gene. CDR3 length equals 13 residues. In DNA form, the CDR3 reads TGTGCCAGCAGTGAATATCACCAAGAGACCCAGTACTTC. It yields the protein CASSEYHQETQYF.

V gene TRBV20-1 combines with J gene TRBJ2-7, with 12 bases identical to TRBD2. Germline lookup yields CDR1 DFQATT and CDR2 SNEGSKA (reference sequence). This CDR3 contains 15 residues. Trimming at V came to 0 bases and at J to 2 bases, leaving 2 bases not matched to a gene. The CDR3 here is CSARDASGRAYEQYF. In DNA, the CDR3 is TGCAGTGCTAGAGATGCTAGCGGGAGGGCCTACGAGCAGTACTTC.

At least ten counts were recorded for this clonotype. The rearrangement links TRBV11-2 to TRBJ2-7, with 13 positions matching TRBD2. Unmatched junction bases numbered 5, after V lost 5 bases and J lost 4 bases. CDR3 length: 15 amino acids. Germline-derived CDR1 and CDR2 are SGHAT and FQNNGV. CDR3: CASSLGLAGEYEQYF. The CDR3 nucleotides read TGTGCCAGCAGCCTTGGACTAGCGGGAGAATACGAGCAGTACTTC.

The chain recombines TRBV19 with TRBJ2-3; D perhaps matches TRBD2 (6 bases). Between the trimmed V and J ends, which lost 9 bases and 7 bases, there was a span of 14 bases. The length of the CDR3 is 12 residues. Germline assignment: CDR1 LNHDA and CDR2 SQIVND (reference sequence). The CDR3 bases are TGTGCCAGCGCGAGGGACTCCCATACGCAGTATTTT. It specifies CASARDSHTQYF.

This clonotype was observed a few times. The rearrangement uses TRBV4-3 and TRBJ1-4, with no clear D. The CDR3 length is 16 residues. The V gene lost 0 bases and the J gene lost 8 bases, with 16 bases spanning the gap. Per germline, CDR1 LGHNA and CDR2 YSLEER. The CDR3 DNA reads as TGCGCCAGCAGCCAAGAGGTGGTGGACGTCGTGGAAAAACTGTTTTTT. It is translated as CASSQEVVDVVEKLFF.

This clonotype was seen repeatedly, ten times or more. This chain joins TRBV12-3 or TRBV12-4 and TRBJ2-1, with 9 bases fitting TRBD2. CDR3 length: 16 amino acids. V shed 3 bases, J shed 2 bases, and the junction held 5 bases outside the gene matches. The CDR3 coding sequence is TGTGCCAGCAGTTTCCTAGCGGGACTGACCTACAATGAGCAGTTCTTC. Protein: CASSFLAGLTYNEQFF.

About this clonotype: The CDR3 carries no conserved terminal phenylalanine or tryptophan, so it likely arises from a read error. The chain's CDR3 is CASSLGGIQETQYV. The CDR3 region has the DNA TGTGCCAGCAGCTTGGGGGGGATCCAAGAGACCCAGTACGTC. The V call is TRBV7-6, the J call TRBJ2-5; 7 bases are a match to TRBD2. The germline gives CDR1 SGHVS, CDR2 FNYEAQ. This CDR3 spans 14 amino acids. Trimming at V came to 3 bases and at J to 1 base, leaving 2 bases not matched to a gene.